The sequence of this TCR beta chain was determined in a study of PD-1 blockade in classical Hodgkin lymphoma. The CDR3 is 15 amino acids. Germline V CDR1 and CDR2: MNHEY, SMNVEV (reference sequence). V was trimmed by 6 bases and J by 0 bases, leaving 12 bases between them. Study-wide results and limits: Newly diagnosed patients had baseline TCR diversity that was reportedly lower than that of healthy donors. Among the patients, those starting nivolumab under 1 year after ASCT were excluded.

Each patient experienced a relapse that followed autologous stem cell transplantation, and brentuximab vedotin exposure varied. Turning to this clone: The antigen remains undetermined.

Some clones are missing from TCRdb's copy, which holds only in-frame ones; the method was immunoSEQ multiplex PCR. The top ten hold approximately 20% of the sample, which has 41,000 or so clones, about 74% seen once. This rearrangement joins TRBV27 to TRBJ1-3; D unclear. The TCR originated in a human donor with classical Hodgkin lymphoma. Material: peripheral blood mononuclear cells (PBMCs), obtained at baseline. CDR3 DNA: TGTGCCAGCAGCCGTTCTTGGCTCTCTGGAAACACCATATATTTT. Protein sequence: CASSRSWLSGNTIYF.